This T cell receptor (beta chain) emerged from a study of vaccination effects on CD4 cells after COVID-19. After removal of 5 bases from V and 1 base from J, the junction contained 11 bases not matched to a gene. The CDR3 runs 17 residues. Looked up from germline, CDR1 is SGHTA and CDR2 is FQGNSA. Concerning this clone: What it recognizes is unknown.

Study results and caveats: Few convalescent patients and no early post-infection timepoints were included in the study.

Scientists isolated CD4+ T cells after a roughly 9-day culture period ended. The person was diagnosed with PCR-confirmed SARS-CoV-2 infection between March and December 2020. Profiling relied on immunoSEQ multiplex PCR, and the TCRdb table lists in-frame clones only, not all of them. Here the sample spans approximately 45,000 clones, about 76% being singletons. This specimen was CD4+ T cells from PBMCs cultured without peptide, taken before COVID-19 vaccination. The chain combines TRBV7-2 with TRBJ2-7; 10 bases map to TRBD1. This clonotype was sampled from a human donor who had a prior SARS-CoV-2 infection. CDR3: CASSPGQGRKNSYEQYF. The DNA for the CDR3 is TGTGCCAGCAGCCCGGGACAGGGGCGCAAGAATTCCTACGAGCAGTACTTC.